This record concerns one TCR beta chain sequence. The table came from immunoSEQ multiplex PCR; TCRdb's copy has only in-frame clones and leaves some out. The sample lists over 250,000 clones; roughly 89% were seen once. Germline assignment: CDR1 LGHDT and CDR2 YNNKEL (reference sequence). The CDR3 has 17 amino acids. The V end was cut by 1 base, the J end by 6 bases, with 18 bases between. This sample was included in a study of blood T cell repertoires in COVID-19. Study at large: Italy, Spain and the United States were the sources of the convalescent and acute COVID-19 samples.

Individuals drawn from around 24 US areas were roughly 18 to 95 years old. Cohort assignment relied on participant-reported clinical history. Either two negative PCRs, clearance, or symptom resolution qualified Cohort 3 donors as recovered. The sequenced sample consisted of PBMCs or T cells enriched from blood (not recorded which). The genes are TRBV3-1 (or the pseudogene TRBV3-2) and TRBJ2-2; the D gene is possibly TRBD1 (5 bases). The TCR sequence derives from a man aged 40-50 years who had recovered from COVID-19. CDR3 in amino acids: CASSQVPGSVRAGELFF. The DNA for the CDR3 is TGTGCCAGCAGCCAAGTTCCAGGGTCAGTTAGGGCCGGGGAGCTGTTTTTT.